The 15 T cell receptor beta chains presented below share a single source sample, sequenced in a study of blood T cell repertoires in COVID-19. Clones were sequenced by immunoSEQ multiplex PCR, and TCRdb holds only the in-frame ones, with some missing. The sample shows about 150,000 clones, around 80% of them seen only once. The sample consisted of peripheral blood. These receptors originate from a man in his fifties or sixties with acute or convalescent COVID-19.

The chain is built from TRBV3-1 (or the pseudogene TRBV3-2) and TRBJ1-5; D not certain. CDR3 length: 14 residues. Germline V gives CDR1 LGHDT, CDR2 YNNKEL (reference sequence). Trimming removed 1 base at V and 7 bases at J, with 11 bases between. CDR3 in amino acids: CASSQGRVGQPQHF. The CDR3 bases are TGTGCCAGCAGCCAAGGGAGGGTCGGGCAGCCCCAGCATTTT.

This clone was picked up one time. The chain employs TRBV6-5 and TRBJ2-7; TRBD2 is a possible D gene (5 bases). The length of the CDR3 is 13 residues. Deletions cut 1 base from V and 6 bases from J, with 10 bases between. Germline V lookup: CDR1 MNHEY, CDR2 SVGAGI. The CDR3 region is CASSYFEGTEQYF. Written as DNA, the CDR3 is TGTGCCAGCAGTTACTTCGAGGGTACCGAGCAGTACTTC.

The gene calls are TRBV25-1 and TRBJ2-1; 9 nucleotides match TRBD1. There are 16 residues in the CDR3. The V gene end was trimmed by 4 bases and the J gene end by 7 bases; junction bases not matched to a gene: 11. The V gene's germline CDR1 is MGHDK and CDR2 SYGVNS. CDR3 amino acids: CASSATGTGSRNEQFF. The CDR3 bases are TGTGCCAGCAGTGCCACCGGGACAGGGTCCCGAAATGAGCAGTTCTTC.

Here the CDR3 DNA reads TGTGCCAGCAGCGCCAGCGGGGGGGCGAACACCGGGGAGCTGTTTTTT. Amino acid sequence: CASSASGGANTGELFF. This chain connects TRBV9 to TRBJ2-2; 10 nucleotides align to TRBD2. The CDR3 covers 16 residues. The junction had 2 bases not matched to a gene; V was cut back by 3 bases and J by 0 bases. Germline V gene sequence: CDR1 SGDLS, CDR2 YYNGEE.

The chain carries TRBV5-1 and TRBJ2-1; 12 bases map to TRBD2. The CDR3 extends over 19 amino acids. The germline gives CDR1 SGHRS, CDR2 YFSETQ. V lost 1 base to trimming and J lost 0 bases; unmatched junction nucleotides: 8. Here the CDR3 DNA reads TGCGCCAGCAGCTTGATCGCTAGCGGGGGGGTATTCTCCTACAATGAGCAGTTCTTC. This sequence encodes CASSLIASGGVFSYNEQFF.

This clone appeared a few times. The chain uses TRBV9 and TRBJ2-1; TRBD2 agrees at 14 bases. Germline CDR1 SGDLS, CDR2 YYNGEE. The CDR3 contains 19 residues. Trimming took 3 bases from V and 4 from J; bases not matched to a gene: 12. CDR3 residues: CASSDGLAGGLSVYNEQFF. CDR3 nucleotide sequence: TGTGCCAGCAGCGACGGACTAGCGGGGGGTCTAAGTGTGTACAATGAGCAGTTCTTC.

CDR3 loop: CASSQTGVTEAFF. The CDR3 DNA follows: TGTGCCAGCAGCCAGACAGGGGTCACTGAAGCTTTCTTT. This chain joins TRBV11-3 and TRBJ1-1, with 8 bases identical to TRBD1. Germline trimming cut 5 bases from V and 4 bases from J; bases unmatched to any gene: 3. The V gene's germline CDR1 is SGHNT and CDR2 YENEEA. The CDR3 extends over 13 amino acids. The full variable domain, its missing parts supplied by reference TRBV11-3 and TRBJ1-1, is EAGVVQSPRYKIIEKKQPVAFWCNPISGHNTLYWYLQNLGQGPELLIRYENEEAVDDSQLPKDRFSAERLKGVDSTLKIQPAELGDSAVYLCASSQTGVTEAFFGQGTRLTVV.

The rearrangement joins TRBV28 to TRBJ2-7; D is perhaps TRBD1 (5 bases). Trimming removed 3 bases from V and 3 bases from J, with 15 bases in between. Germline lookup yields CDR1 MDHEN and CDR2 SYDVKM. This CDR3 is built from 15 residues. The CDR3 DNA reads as TGTGCCAGCAGTTTTGTTGGACAAGGCTTCTACGAGCAGTACTTC. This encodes CASSFVGQGFYEQYF.

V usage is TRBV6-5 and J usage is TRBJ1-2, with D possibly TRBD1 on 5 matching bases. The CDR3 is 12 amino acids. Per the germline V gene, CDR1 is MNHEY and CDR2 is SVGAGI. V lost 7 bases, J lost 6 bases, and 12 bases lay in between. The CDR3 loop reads CASTHGGDGYTF. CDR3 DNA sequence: TGTGCCAGCACCCACGGGGGGGATGGCTACACCTTC.

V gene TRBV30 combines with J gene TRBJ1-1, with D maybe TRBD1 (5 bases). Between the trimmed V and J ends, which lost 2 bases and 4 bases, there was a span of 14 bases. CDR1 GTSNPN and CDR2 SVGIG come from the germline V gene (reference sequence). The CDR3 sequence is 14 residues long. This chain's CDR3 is CAWSSSQGVTEAFF. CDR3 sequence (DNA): TGTGCCTGGAGTTCGAGTCAGGGTGTCACTGAAGCTTTCTTT.

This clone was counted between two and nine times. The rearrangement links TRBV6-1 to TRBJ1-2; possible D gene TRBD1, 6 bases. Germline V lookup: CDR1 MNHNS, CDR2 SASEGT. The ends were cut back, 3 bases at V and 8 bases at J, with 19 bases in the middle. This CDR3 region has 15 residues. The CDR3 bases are TGTGCCAGCAGTGAGGTCCCCCGCGGGGGCTGGGGCTACACCTTC. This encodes CASSEVPRGGWGYTF.

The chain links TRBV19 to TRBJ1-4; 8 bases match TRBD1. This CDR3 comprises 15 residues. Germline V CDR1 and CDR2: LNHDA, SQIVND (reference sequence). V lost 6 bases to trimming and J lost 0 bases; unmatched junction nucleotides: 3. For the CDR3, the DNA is TGTGCCAGTAGGGGACAGGATGCAACTAATGAAAAACTGTTTTTT. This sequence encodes CASRGQDATNEKLFF.

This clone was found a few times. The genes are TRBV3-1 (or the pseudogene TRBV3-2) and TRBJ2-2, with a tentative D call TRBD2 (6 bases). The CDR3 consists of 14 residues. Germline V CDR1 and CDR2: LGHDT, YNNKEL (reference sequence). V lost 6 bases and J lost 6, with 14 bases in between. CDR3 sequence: CASSRLETAGELFF. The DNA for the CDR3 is TGTGCCAGCAGTAGACTAGAAACCGCCGGGGAGCTGTTTTTT.

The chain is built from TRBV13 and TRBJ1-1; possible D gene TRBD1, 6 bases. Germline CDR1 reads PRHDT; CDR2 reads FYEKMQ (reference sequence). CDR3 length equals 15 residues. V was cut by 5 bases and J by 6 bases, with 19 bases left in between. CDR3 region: CASSQTGILTPEAFF. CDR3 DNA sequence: TGTGCCAGCAGCCAAACAGGGATTTTAACTCCTGAAGCTTTCTTT.

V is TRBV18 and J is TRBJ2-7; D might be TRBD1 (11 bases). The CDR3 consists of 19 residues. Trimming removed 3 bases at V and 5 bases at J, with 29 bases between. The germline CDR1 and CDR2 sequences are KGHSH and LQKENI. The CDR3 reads CASSPLGQGVELAGHEQYF. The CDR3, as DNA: TGTGCCAGCTCACCCTTGGGACAGGGGGTTGAACTAGCGGGGCACGAGCAGTACTTC.